The T cell receptor (beta chain) under discussion was sequenced for a study of blood T cell repertoires in COVID-19. For the study at large: COVID-19 samples from acute and convalescent phases originated in the United States, Italy and Spain. T cells, B-cell-depleted T cells, or PBMCs provided the cDNA or gDNA that served as material.

Original processing notes: It was from reference gene primer amplification that nucleated cell counts were estimated. Sequencing used immunoSEQ multiplex PCR; TCRdb keeps in-frame clones, though not all of them. V and J calls and clone size are as listed in that table; D and trimming were resolved from the DNA. This table has around 120,000 clones, around 66% appearing once. This clonotype was sampled from a man older than 75 with acute or convalescent COVID-19. The sequenced sample was peripheral blood.

CDR3 protein: CASSIDPRRDRRQTQYF. DNA of the CDR3: TGTGCCAGTAGTATAGATCCCCGGCGAGACCGGAGACAGACCCAGTACTTC. The genes are TRBV19 and TRBJ2-5, with unresolved D. Germline-derived CDR1 and CDR2 are LNHDA and SQIVND (reference sequence). Trimming took 0 bases from V and 6 from J, leaving 20 bases between them. The CDR3 loop spans 17 amino acids.